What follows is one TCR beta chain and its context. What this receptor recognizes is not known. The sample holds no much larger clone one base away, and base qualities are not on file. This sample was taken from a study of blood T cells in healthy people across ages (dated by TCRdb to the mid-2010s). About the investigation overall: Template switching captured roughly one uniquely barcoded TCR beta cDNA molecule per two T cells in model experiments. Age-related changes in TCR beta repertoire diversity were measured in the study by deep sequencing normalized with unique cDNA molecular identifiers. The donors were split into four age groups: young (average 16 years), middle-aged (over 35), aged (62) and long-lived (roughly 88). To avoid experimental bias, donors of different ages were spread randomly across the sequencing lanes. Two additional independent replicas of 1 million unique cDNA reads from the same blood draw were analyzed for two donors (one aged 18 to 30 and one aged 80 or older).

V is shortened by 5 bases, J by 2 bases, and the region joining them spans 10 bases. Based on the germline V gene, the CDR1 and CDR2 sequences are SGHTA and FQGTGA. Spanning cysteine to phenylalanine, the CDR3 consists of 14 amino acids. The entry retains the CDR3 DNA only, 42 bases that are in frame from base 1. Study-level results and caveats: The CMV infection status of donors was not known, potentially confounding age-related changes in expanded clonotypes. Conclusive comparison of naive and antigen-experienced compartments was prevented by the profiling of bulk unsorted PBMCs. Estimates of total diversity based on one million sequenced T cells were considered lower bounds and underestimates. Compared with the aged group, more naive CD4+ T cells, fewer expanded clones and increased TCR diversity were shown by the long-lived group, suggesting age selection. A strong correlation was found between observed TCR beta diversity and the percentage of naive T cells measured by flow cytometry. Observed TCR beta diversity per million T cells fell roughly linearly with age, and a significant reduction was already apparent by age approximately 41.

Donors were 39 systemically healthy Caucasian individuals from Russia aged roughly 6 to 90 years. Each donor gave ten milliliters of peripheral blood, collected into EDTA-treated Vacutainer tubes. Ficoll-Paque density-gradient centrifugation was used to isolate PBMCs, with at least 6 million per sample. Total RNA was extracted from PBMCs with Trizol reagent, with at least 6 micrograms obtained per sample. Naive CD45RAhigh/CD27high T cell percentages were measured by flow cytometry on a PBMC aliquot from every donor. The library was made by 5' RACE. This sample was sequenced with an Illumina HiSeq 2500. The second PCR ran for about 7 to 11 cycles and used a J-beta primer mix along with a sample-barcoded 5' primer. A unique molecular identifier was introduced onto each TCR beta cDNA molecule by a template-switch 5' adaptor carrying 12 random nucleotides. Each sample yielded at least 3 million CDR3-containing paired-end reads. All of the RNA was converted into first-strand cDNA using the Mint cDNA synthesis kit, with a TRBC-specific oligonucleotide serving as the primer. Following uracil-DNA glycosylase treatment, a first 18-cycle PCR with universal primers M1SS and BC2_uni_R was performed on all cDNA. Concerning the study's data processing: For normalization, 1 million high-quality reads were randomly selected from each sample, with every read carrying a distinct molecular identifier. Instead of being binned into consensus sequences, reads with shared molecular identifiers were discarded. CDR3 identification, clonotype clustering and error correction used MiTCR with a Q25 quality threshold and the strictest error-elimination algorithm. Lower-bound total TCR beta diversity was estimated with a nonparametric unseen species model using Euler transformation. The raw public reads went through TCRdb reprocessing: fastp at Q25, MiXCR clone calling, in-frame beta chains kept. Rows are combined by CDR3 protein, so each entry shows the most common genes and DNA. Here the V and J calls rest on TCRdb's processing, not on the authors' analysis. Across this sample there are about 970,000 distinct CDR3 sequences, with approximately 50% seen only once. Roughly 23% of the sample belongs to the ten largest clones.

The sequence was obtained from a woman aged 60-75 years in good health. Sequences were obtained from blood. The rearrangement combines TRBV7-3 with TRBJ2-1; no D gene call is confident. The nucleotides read TGTGCCAGCAGCGAACTTGAAACCTACAATGAGCAGTTCTTC. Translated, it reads CASSELETYNEQFF.